The text below deals with one TCR beta chain. The antigen is unknown. The protocol was immunoSEQ multiplex PCR, while the TCRdb copy is restricted to in-frame clones and leaves out a portion. The sample has about 94,000 clones, 85% seen once. Germline V CDR1 and CDR2: SGHRS, YFSETQ. With 2 bases removed from V and 9 bases from J, the gap between germline ends came to 18 bases. This CDR3 spans 15 amino acids. This entry belongs to a study of T cell responses to AZD1222 COVID-19 vaccine. Broader study findings: None of the repertoires were sampled until the peak T cell response had passed. Across the whole spike, CD4 TCRs peaked at regions 160-218 and 743-854. A reported finding is that nearly half of spike-specific TCRs target unmutated variant regions. Females made up more of the donors, who were largely white British, and clonal diversity may have come out too low.

This sample comprised peripheral blood, obtained 28 days after the second AZD1222 dose. The chain is built from TRBV5-1 and TRBJ2-1; a possible D gene is TRBD1 (6 bases). The TCR sequence derives from an adult who received the AZD1222 COVID-19 vaccine. CDR3 DNA: TGCGCCAGCAGCTTTCTACCGTCAGGGGATTTTGAGCAGTTCTTC. Protein product: CASSFLPSGDFEQFF.